The source of this TCR beta chain is a study of Ad26.COV2.S vaccination and SARS-CoV-2 variants. Whole-study context: Donor was one of the participants in the Ad26.COV2.S arm of the COV1001 trial. Whole-study results and caveats: In vaccinated individuals, spike-specific CD8+ and CD4+ T cell responses reportedly displayed substantial breadth. Recipients of vaccine and of placebo showed similar breadth of their non-spike TCR repertoires.

Generated by immunoSEQ multiplex PCR, the TCRdb table keeps only in-frame clones and is missing some. The repertoire includes under 550,000 clones, about nine tenths of them detected once, and 9.5% to 15% sits in the top ten. Treatment of the sample: over 15 received Ad26.COV2.S at low or high dose, single or two shots; several received placebo; per-sample allocation not given. Sample collection was performed on day 63 after the first vaccine or placebo injection. Only one count was recorded for this clone. Its specificity is unknown. The germline V and J ends were trimmed by 7 bases and 5 bases, with 20 bases remaining between them. Germline lookup yields CDR1 MDHEN and CDR2 SYDVKM. This CDR3 is built from 15 residues.

The V and J genes are TRBV28 and TRBJ2-5; D might be TRBD1 or TRBD2, each matching 5 bases. Sequencing was performed on peripheral blood, taken in a trial of Ad26.COV2.S vaccine versus placebo. This receptor was identified in a person between 18 and 59 years old who received the Ad26.COV2.S COVID-19 vaccine or a placebo. As DNA, the CDR3 is TGTGCCAGCACCAAATTGGGGCTAGCATGGGAGACCCAGTACTTC. It encodes CASTKLGLAWETQYF.